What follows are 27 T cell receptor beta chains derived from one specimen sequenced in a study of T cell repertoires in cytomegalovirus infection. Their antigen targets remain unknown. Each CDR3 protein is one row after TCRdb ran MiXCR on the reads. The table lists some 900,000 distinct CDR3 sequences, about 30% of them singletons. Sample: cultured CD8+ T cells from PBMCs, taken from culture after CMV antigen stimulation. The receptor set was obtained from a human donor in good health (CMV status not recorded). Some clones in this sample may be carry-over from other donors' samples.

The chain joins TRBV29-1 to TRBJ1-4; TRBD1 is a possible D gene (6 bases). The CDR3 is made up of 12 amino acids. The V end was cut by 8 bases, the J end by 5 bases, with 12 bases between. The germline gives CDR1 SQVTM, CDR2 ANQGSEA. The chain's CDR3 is CSPCRGNEKLFF. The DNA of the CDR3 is TGCAGCCCCTGCAGGGGAAATGAAAAACTGTTTTTT.

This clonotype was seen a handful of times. The CDR3 region has the DNA TGTGCCAGCAGCTTTTACGGGGGGTACAATGAGCAGTTCTTC. Its protein is CASSFYGGYNEQFF. The chain combines TRBV11-2 with TRBJ2-1, with 7 bases identical to TRBD2. The CDR3 runs to 14 residues. Germline V gene lookup returns CDR1 SGHAT and CDR2 FQNNGV. V trimming: 3 bases; J trimming: 4 bases; junction bases outside the gene matches: 3.

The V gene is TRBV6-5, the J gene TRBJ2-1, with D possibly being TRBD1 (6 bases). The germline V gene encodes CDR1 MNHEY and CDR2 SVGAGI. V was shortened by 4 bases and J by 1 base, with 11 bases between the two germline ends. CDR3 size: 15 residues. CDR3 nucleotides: TGTGCCAGCAGTTCTGGGGGCGAGTCCTACAATGAGCAGTTCTTC. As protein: CASSSGGESYNEQFF.

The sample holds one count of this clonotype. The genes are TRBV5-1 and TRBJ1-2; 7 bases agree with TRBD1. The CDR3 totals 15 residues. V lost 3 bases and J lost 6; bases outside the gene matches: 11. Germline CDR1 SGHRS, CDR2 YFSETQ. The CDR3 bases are TGCGCCAGCAGCTCCACCGACAGGGTGGGGAATGGCTACACCTTC. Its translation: CASSSTDRVGNGYTF.

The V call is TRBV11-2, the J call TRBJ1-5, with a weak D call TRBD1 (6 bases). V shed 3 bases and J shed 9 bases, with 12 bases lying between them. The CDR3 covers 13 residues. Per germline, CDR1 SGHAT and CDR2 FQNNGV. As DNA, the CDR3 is TGTGCCAGCAGCTTTAGGGGGGAGAGGCCCCAGCATTTT. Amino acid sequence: CASSFRGERPQHF.

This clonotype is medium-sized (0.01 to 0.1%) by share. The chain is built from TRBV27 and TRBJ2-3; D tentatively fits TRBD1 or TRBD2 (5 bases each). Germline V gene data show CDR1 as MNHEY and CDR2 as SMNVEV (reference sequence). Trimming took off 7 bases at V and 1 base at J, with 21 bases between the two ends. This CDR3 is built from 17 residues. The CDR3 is CASTPRDATWGTDTQYF. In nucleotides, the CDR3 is TGTGCCAGCACTCCAAGGGACGCAACCTGGGGCACAGATACGCAGTATTTT.

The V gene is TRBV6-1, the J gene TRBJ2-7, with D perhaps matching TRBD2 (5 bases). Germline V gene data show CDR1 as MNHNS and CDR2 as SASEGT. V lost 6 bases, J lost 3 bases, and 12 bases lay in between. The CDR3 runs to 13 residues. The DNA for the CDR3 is TGTGCCAGCAGCAATCGGGGTATCTACGAGCAGTACGTC. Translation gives CASSNRGIYEQYV.

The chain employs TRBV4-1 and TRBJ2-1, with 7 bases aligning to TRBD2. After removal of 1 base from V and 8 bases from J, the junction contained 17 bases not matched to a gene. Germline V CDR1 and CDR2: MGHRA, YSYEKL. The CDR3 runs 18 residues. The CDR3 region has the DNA TGCGCCAGCAGCCAAGTCAGGGTAGGGAGGGGTCTGGATTATGAGCAGTTCTTC. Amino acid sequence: CASSQVRVGRGLDYEQFF.

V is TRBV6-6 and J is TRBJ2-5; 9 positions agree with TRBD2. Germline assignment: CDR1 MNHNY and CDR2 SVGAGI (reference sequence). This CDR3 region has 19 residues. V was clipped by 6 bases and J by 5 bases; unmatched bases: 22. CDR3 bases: TGTGCCAGCAGAACTGCGGGCGGGGGGGTCCCAGTGGGTTTGGAGACCCAGTACTTC. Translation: CASRTAGGGVPVGLETQYF.

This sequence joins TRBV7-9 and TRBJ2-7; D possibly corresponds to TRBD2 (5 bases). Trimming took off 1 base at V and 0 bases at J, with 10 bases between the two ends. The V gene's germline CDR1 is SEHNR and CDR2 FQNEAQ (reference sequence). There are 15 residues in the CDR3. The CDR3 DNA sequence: TGTGCCAGCAGCTTAGTAGGTGGGAGCTCCTACGAGCAGTACGTC. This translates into CASSLVGGSSYEQYV.

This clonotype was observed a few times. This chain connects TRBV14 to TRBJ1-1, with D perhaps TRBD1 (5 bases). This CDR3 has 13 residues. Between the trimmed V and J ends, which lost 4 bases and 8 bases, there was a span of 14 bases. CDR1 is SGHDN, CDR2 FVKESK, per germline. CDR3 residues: CASSPGRLKEAFF. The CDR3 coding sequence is TGTGCCAGCAGCCCAGGGCGGTTAAAGGAAGCTTTCTTT.

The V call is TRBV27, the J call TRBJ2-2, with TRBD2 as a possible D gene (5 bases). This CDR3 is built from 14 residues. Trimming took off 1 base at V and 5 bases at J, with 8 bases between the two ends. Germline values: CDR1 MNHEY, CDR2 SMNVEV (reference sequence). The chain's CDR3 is CASSLFEGTGELFF. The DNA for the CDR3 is TGTGCCAGCAGTTTATTCGAGGGAACCGGGGAGCTGTTTTTT.

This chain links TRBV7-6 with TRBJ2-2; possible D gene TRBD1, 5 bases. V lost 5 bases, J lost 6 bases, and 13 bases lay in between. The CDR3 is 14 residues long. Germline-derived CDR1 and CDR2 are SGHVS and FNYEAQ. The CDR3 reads CASSTQGWAGELFF. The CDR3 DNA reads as TGTGCCAGCAGCACTCAGGGTTGGGCCGGGGAGCTGTTTTTT.

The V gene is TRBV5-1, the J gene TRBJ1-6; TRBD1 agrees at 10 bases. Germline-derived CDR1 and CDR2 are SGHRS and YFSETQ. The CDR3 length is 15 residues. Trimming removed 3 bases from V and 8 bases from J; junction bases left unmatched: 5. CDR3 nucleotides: TGCGCCAGCAGCTCCGGGACAGGGGAGTATTCACCCCTCCACTTT. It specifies CASSSGTGEYSPLHF.

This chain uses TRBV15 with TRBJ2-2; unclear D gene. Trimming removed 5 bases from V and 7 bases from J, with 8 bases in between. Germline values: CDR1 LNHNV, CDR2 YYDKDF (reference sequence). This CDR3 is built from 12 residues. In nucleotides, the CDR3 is TGTGCCACCAGCCAGTGGGACGGGGAGCTGTTTTTT. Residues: CATSQWDGELFF.

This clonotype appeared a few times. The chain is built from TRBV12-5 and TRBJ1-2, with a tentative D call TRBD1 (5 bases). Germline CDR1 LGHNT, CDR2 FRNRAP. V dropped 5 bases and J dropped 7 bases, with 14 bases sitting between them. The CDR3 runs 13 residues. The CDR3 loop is CASGPPGVGGYTF. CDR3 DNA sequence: TGTGCTAGTGGTCCTCCGGGGGTGGGTGGCTACACCTTC.

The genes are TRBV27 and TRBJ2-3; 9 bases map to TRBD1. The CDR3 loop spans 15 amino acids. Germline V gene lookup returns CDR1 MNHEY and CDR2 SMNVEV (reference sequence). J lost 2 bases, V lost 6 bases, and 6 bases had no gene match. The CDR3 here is CASSAWTGATDTQYF. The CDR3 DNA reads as TGTGCCAGCAGCGCTTGGACAGGGGCCACAGATACGCAGTATTTT.

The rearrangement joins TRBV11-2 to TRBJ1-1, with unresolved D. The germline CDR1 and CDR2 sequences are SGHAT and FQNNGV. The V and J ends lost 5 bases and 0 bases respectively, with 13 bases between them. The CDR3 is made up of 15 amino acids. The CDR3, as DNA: TGTGCCAGCAGCCTCATGGGCCCTGTGAACACTGAAGCTTTCTTT. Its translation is CASSLMGPVNTEAFF.

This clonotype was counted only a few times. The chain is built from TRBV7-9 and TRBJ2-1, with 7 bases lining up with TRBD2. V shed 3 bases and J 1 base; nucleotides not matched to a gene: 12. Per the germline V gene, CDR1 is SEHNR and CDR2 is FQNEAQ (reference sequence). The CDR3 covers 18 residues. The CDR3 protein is CASSFPGAGVRSYNEQFF. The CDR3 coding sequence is TGTGCCAGCAGCTTCCCCGGTGCGGGGGTTCGGTCCTACAATGAGCAGTTCTTC.

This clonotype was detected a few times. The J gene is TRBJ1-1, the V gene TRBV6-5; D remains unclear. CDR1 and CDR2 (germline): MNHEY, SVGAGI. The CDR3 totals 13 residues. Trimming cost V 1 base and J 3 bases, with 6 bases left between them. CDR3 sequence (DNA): TGTGCCAGCAGTTACTTTGGAGACACTGAAGCTTTCTTT. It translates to CASSYFGDTEAFF.

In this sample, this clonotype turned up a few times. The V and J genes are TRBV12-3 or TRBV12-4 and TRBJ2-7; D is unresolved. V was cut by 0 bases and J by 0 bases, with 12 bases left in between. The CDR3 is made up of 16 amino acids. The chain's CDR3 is CASSLAEPYSSYEQYF. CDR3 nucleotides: TGTGCCAGCAGTTTAGCAGAGCCCTATTCCTCCTACGAGCAGTACTTC.

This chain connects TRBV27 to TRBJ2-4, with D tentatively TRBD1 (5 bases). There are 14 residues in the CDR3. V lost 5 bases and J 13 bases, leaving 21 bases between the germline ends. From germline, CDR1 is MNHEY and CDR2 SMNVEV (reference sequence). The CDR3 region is CASSPTNLAGSQYF. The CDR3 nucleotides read TGTGCCAGCAGTCCCACCAATTTGGCAGGGTCACAGTACTTC.

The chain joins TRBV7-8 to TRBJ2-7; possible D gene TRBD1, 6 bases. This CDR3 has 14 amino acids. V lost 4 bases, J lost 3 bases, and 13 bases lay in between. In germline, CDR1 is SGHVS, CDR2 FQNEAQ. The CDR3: CASSSETGFYEQYV. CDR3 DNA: TGTGCCAGCAGCTCGGAAACAGGGTTCTACGAGCAGTACGTC.

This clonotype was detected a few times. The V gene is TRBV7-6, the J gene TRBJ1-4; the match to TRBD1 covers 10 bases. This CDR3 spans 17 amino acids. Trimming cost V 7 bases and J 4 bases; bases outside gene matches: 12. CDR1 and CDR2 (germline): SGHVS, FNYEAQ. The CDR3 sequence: CASNPGQGRRVNEKLFF. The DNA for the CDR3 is TGTGCCAGCAATCCGGGACAGGGGAGAAGAGTTAATGAAAAACTGTTTTTT.

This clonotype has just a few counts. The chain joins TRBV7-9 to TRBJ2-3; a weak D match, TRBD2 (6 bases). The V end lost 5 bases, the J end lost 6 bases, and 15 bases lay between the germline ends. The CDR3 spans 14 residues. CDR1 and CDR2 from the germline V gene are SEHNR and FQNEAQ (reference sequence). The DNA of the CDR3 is TGTGCCAGCAGCGACCGAGGACGGGGGGATACGCAGTATTTT. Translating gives CASSDRGRGDTQYF.

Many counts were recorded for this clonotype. CDR3 protein: CASSLVFGSSYNEQFF. The CDR3 DNA reads as TGTGCCAGCAGCTTAGTTTTCGGGAGCTCCTACAATGAGCAGTTCTTC. The chain joins TRBV7-2 to TRBJ2-1, with D possibly matching TRBD2 (6 bases). This CDR3 has 16 residues. V shed 1 base and J shed 0 bases, with 10 bases lying between them. Germline values: CDR1 SGHTA, CDR2 FQGNSA.

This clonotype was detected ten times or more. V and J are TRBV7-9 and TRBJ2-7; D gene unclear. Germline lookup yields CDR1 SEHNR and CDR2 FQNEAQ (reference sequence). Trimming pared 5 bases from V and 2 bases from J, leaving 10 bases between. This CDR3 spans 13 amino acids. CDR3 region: CASSRRGAYEQYF. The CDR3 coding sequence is TGTGCCAGCAGCCGTCGTGGCGCCTACGAGCAGTACTTC.